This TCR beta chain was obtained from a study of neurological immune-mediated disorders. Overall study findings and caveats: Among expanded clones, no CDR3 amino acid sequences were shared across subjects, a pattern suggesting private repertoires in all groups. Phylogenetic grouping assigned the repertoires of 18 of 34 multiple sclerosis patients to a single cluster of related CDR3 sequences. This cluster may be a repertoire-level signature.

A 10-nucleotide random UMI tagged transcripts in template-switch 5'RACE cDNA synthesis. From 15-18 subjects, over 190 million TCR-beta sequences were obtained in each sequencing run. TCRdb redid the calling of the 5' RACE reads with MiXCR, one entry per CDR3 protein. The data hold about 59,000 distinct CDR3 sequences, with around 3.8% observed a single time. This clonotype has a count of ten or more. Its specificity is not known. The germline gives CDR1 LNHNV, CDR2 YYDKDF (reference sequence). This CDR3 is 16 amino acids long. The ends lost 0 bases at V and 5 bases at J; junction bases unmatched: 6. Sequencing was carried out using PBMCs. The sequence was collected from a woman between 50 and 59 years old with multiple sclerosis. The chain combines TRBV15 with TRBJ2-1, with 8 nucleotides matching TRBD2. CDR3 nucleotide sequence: TGTGCCACCAGCAGAGAATCGACTAGCGTAGACAATGAGCAGTTCTTC. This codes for CATSRESTSVDNEQFF.